Listed here are 6 T cell receptor beta chains from one sample, sequenced in a study of blood T cell repertoires in COVID-19. The method was immunoSEQ multiplex PCR; TCRdb's version includes in-frame clones alone and lacks a portion of them. The data show about 140,000 clones, 60% to 80% seen once. Sample: PBMCs or T cells enriched from blood (not recorded which). These receptors all stem from a woman aged 45-60 years who had recovered from COVID-19.

This chain joins TRBV12-3 or TRBV12-4 and TRBJ1-1; a possible D gene is TRBD1 (6 bases). Trimming took 4 bases from V and 11 from J, leaving 11 bases between them. CDR3 size: 11 residues. The CDR3 sequence is CASSSGTGAFF. The CDR3 nucleotides are TGTGCCAGCAGTTCGGGCACAGGGGCTTTCTTT.

The chain employs TRBV13 and TRBJ2-2; 7 bases line up with TRBD2. Germline V lookup: CDR1 PRHDT, CDR2 FYEKMQ (reference sequence). V was pared by 5 bases and J by 1 base, with 7 bases of the junction left unmatched. The CDR3 runs 16 residues. CDR3 sequence (DNA): TGTGCCAGCAGCCCCGGTTTAGCGGGGAACACCGGGGAGCTGTTTTTT. Its protein is CASSPGLAGNTGELFF.

This chain uses TRBV30 with TRBJ1-1; no definite D call. Trimming stripped 2 bases from V and 2 bases from J, with 3 bases between. This CDR3 is 11 amino acids long. Germline CDR1 is GTSNPN and CDR2 is SVGIG (reference sequence). As DNA, the CDR3 is TGTGCCTGGAGTCTAAACACTGAAGCTTTCTTT. It specifies CAWSLNTEAFF.

The rearrangement links TRBV19 to TRBJ1-3; TRBD1 aligns across 7 bases. This CDR3 has 16 amino acids. CDR1 and CDR2 (germline): LNHDA, SQIVND (reference sequence). Trimming took 6 bases from V and 0 from J; bases not matched to a gene: 8. In DNA, the CDR3 is TGTGCCAGTAGCACGGGACAGCTTTTCTCTGGAAACACCATATATTTT. This codes for CASSTGQLFSGNTIYF.

The chain recombines TRBV19 with TRBJ1-1, with D tentatively TRBD1 (5 bases). In germline, CDR1 is LNHDA, CDR2 SQIVND (reference sequence). CDR3 length: 13 residues. The germline V and J ends were trimmed by 1 base and 9 bases, with 12 bases remaining between them. As DNA, the CDR3 is TGTGCCAGTAGTATAGTCCCAGGGCGTAAAGCTTTCTTT. Translation gives CASSIVPGRKAFF.

The chain employs TRBV13 and TRBJ2-3, with 7 bases identical to TRBD1. CDR1 and CDR2 from the germline V gene are PRHDT and FYEKMQ (reference sequence). The CDR3 is made up of 17 amino acids. After removal of 0 bases from V and 0 bases from J, the junction contained 6 bases not matched to a gene. This CDR3 is CASSLGWTGLSTDTQYF. The DNA for the CDR3 is TGTGCCAGCAGCTTAGGTTGGACAGGACTTAGCACAGATACGCAGTATTTT.